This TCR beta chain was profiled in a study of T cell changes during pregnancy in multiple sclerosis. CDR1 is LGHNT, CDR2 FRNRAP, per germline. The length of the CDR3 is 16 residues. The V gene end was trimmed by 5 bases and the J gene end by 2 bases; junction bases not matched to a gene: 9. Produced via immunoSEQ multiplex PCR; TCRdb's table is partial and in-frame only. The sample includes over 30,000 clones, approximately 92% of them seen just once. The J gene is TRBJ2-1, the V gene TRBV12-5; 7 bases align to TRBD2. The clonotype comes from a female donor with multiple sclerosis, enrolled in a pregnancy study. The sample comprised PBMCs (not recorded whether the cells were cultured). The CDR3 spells CASGPPAGVPYNEQFF. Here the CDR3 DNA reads TGTGCTAGTGGTCCCCCCGCGGGGGTCCCCTACAATGAGCAGTTCTTC.